What follows are 32 T cell receptor beta chains derived from one specimen sequenced in a study of cytomegalovirus exposure and HLA in healthy donors (TCRdb year 2017). The protocol used for the library was the immunoSEQ multiplex PCR assay. For the multiplex PCR, a mixture combining 60 forward primers for TCR Vbeta segments and 13 reverse primers for TCR Jbeta segments was used. The clones in this table, taken by TCRdb from immuneACCESS, are in-frame only. Not every clone is retained; where verified, under half of the shortfall comes from an unresolved V gene, and the cause of the rest is unknown. This sample has 150,000 to 200,000 clones in its table, and approximately 72% of those were observed once. The ten largest clonotypes hold around 2.6% of the sample. The specimen sequenced was PBMCs. These receptors were collected from a female donor in good health and CMV-seronegative.

The chain recombines TRBV12-5 with TRBJ1-2, with D possibly matching TRBD1 (5 bases). Germline CDR1 is LGHNT and CDR2 is FRNRAP. Trimming shortened V by 1 base and J by 8 bases, and 14 bases separated the two germline ends. The CDR3 covers 14 residues. The CDR3 bases are TGTGCTAGTGGTTTGGGCGACGGGGGGAGGGGCTACACCTTC. Translating it yields CASGLGDGGRGYTF. Variable domain in full (rest from reference TRBV12-5 and TRBJ1-2): DARVTQTPRHKVTEMGQEVTMRCQPILGHNTVFWYRQTMMQGLELLAYFRNRAPLDDSGMPKDRFSAEMPDATLATLKIQPSEPRDSAVYFCASGLGDGGRGYTFGSGTRLTVV.

This clone turned up a few times. The chain combines TRBV7-9 with TRBJ1-1; D gene ambiguous. CDR1 SEHNR and CDR2 FQNEAQ come from the germline V gene (reference sequence). V lost 3 bases, J lost 4 bases, and 12 bases lay in between. The CDR3 totals 14 residues. The CDR3 sequence: CASSLPRGTTEAFF. Here the CDR3 DNA reads TGTGCCAGCAGCTTGCCCCGGGGTACCACTGAAGCTTTCTTT. Using reference TRBV7-9 and TRBJ1-1 for the parts outside the CDR3, the full variable domain is DTGVSQNPRHKITKRGQNVTFRCDPISEHNRLYWYRQTLGQGPEFLTYFQNEAQLEKSRLLSDRFSAERPKGSFSTLEIQRTEQGDSAMYLCASSLPRGTTEAFFGQGTRLTVV.

This chain connects TRBV27 to TRBJ1-2, with 9 bases that match TRBD1. From germline, CDR1 is MNHEY and CDR2 SMNVEV (reference sequence). The CDR3 covers 14 residues. With 4 bases clipped from V and 5 bases from J, the junction kept 5 bases outside the gene matches. CDR3 region: CASSSRQGGYGYTF. Here the CDR3 DNA reads TGTGCCAGCAGTTCTCGACAGGGGGGGTATGGCTACACCTTC.

In its sample, this clone was seen a few times. The gene calls are TRBV19 and TRBJ2-2, with TRBD1 matching 9 bases. The V and J ends lost 4 bases and 5 bases, in that order; junction bases with no gene match: 2. The CDR3 spans 14 residues. Germline V gene sequence: CDR1 LNHDA, CDR2 SQIVND (reference sequence). The CDR3 is CASSSGTGTGELFF. DNA for the CDR3: TGTGCCAGTAGTAGCGGGACAGGGACCGGGGAGCTGTTTTTT.

This clone was seen a handful of times. This sequence joins TRBV7-9 and TRBJ1-2; TRBD1 is a possible D gene (5 bases). The germline gives CDR1 SEHNR, CDR2 FQNEAQ (reference sequence). The CDR3 covers 17 residues. Between the trimmed V and J ends, which lost 1 base and 9 bases, there was a span of 24 bases. CDR3 protein: CASSLVGAQDGVGRYTF. The CDR3 nucleotides read TGTGCCAGCAGCTTAGTTGGGGCCCAGGACGGAGTAGGTCGCTACACCTTC.

This clone appeared once. The V call is TRBV9, the J call TRBJ2-1; D is possibly TRBD2 (6 bases). CDR1 and CDR2 (germline): SGDLS, YYNGEE. The CDR3 covers 16 residues. Trimming stripped 3 bases from V and 4 bases from J, with 17 bases between. The CDR3 coding sequence is TGTGCCAGCAGCGGCCTACCTTACGGGACTTACAATGAGCAGTTCTTC. It is translated as CASSGLPYGTYNEQFF. The full variable domain, its missing parts supplied by reference TRBV9 and TRBJ2-1, is DSGVTQTPKHLITATGQRVTLRCSPRSGDLSVYWYQQSLDQGLQFLIQYYNGEERAKGNILERFSAQQFPDLHSELNLSSLELGDSALYFCASSGLPYGTYNEQFFGPGTRLTVL.

The rearrangement links TRBV7-2 to TRBJ1-6; D not resolved. Trimming took 2 bases from V and 0 from J, leaving 14 bases between them. Germline values: CDR1 SGHTA, CDR2 FQGNSA. The CDR3 runs 18 residues. The CDR3 DNA sequence: TGTGCCAGCAGCTTAAGGTCGGCAGGCCGCTCCTATAATTCACCCCTCCACTTT. It yields the protein CASSLRSAGRSYNSPLHF.

This clone was counted only a few times. The chain recombines TRBV19 with TRBJ2-1, with D possibly TRBD1 on 5 matching bases. Germline-derived CDR1 and CDR2 are LNHDA and SQIVND (reference sequence). The CDR3 has 13 residues. The germline V and J ends were trimmed by 10 bases and 6 bases, with 16 bases remaining between them. The CDR3, as DNA: TGTGCCACCGCGACAGTCTCTGGCAATGAGCAGTTCTTC. Translated, it gives CATATVSGNEQFF.

This clone was seen a few times. This chain connects TRBV6-1 to TRBJ1-2; weak D call: TRBD1 (5 bases). The CDR3 extends over 15 amino acids. V dropped 4 bases and J dropped 4 bases, with 16 bases sitting between them. CDR1 and CDR2 from the germline V gene are MNHNS and SASEGT. DNA for the CDR3: TGTGCCAGCAGTGCCACTTTGGGCCAGGGCTATGGCTACACCTTC. Protein: CASSATLGQGYGYTF.

J is TRBJ2-7 and V is TRBV7-6; 11 bases line up with TRBD2. CDR3 length: 17 residues. The germline gives CDR1 SGHVS, CDR2 FNYEAQ. Trimming took 2 bases from V and 5 from J; bases not matched to a gene: 11. DNA of the CDR3: TGTGCCAGCAGCTTATCACTAGCGGGAGTATCCGCCGACGAGCAGTACTTC. Translating it yields CASSLSLAGVSADEQYF.

This clone was seen a handful of times. This chain links TRBV6-1 with TRBJ1-3; tentatively, D is TRBD1 (5 bases). CDR1 and CDR2 (germline): MNHNS, SASEGT. Trimming stripped 3 bases from V and 2 bases from J, with 14 bases between. There are 16 residues in the CDR3. Written as DNA, the CDR3 is TGTGCCAGCAGTGAGACCACAGGTCGTACTGGAAACACCATATATTTT. It codes for CASSETTGRTGNTIYF.

The chain carries TRBV28 and TRBJ1-5, with TRBD1 matching 8 bases. The CDR3 spans 13 residues. V shed 4 bases and J 6 bases; nucleotides not matched to a gene: 2. Looked up from germline, CDR1 is MDHEN and CDR2 is SYDVKM. The CDR3 DNA reads as TGTGCCAGCAGTTCCGGGACAGGTCAGCCCCAGCATTTT. Its protein product is CASSSGTGQPQHF.

In regard to this clone: The same CDR3 also results from other DNA sequences found in this sample. The chain links TRBV6-5 to TRBJ2-1, with D possibly being TRBD2 (5 bases). The CDR3 has 14 residues. Per germline, CDR1 MNHEY and CDR2 SVGAGI. Trimming removed 0 bases at V and 4 bases at J, with 7 bases between. The DNA for the CDR3 is TGTGCCAGCAGTTACTCGCGGGTTTACAATGAGCAGTTCTTC. It encodes CASSYSRVYNEQFF.

This clone has a handful of counts. Other DNA sequences in the same sample also yield this CDR3. The chain combines TRBV29-1 with TRBJ2-2; no reliable D call. The V gene's germline CDR1 is SQVTM and CDR2 ANQGSEA. The CDR3 is 12 amino acids. V lost 3 bases, J lost 4 bases, and 6 bases lay in between. The CDR3 coding sequence is TGCAGCGTTGATAGCTCCACCGGGGAGCTGTTTTTT. This encodes CSVDSSTGELFF.

CDR3 residues: CASSWTGITDTQYF. The CDR3 nucleotides read TGTGCCAGCTCTTGGACAGGGATCACAGATACGCAGTATTTT. The chain uses TRBV6-6 and TRBJ2-3, with 8 positions matching TRBD1. The CDR3 runs to 14 residues. Trimming took 8 bases from V and 2 from J; bases not matched to a gene: 6. Germline V gene data show CDR1 as MNHNY and CDR2 as SVGAGI (reference sequence).

The rearrangement links TRBV19 to TRBJ1-5, with TRBD1 identical over 8 bases. CDR1 is LNHDA, CDR2 SQIVND, per germline (reference sequence). With V trimmed by 5 bases and J by 6 bases, 6 bases remained unmatched. CDR3 size: 14 residues. CDR3 bases: TGTGCCAGTAGTGCACAACAGGGGGTTCAGCCCCAGCATTTT. Translating it yields CASSAQQGVQPQHF.

The chain is built from TRBV2 and TRBJ2-7; 7 nucleotides align to TRBD1. J was trimmed by 0 bases and V by 11 bases; bases with no gene match: 7. CDR3 length equals 13 residues. Germline V gene sequence: CDR1 SNHLY, CDR2 FYNNEI. CDR3 DNA sequence: TGTGCCCGTGGGGACAGATCCTCCTACGAGCAGTACTTC. Protein product: CARGDRSSYEQYF. Looking up the rest from reference TRBV2 and TRBJ2-7 gives the full variable domain: EPEVTQTPSHQVTQMGQEVILRCVPISNHLYFYWYRQILGQKVEFLVSFYNNEISEKSEIFDDQFSVERPDGSNFTLKIRSTKLEDSAMYFCARGDRSSYEQYFGPGTRLTVT.

This clone was found once. The chain couples TRBV7-2 to TRBJ2-2, with a possible D match to TRBD2 (6 bases). The germline V and J ends were trimmed by 1 base and 2 bases, with 14 bases remaining between them. This CDR3 comprises 17 residues. Germline V gene lookup returns CDR1 SGHTA and CDR2 FQGNSA. CDR3 sequence reads: CASSLEYGGSNTGELFF. The CDR3 nucleotides are TGTGCCAGCAGCTTAGAGTACGGGGGATCTAACACCGGGGAGCTGTTTTTT.

The DNA of the CDR3 is TGTGCCAGCAGCCAAGGGCTAGCGGACACCACAGATACGCAGTATTTT. Translating it yields CASSQGLADTTDTQYF. The J gene is TRBJ2-3, the V gene TRBV4-2; TRBD2 matches 7 bases. J gave up 2 bases and V 1 base, and 6 bases lay outside the gene matches. The CDR3 loop spans 16 amino acids. Germline V gene data show CDR1 as LGHNA and CDR2 as YNFKEQ.

The J gene is TRBJ1-5, the V gene TRBV6-1; D is unclear. Trimming took off 4 bases at V and 2 bases at J, with 3 bases between the two ends. Germline CDR1 is MNHNS and CDR2 is SASEGT. This CDR3 region has 12 residues. The CDR3 protein is CASSGGNQPQHF. The CDR3 nucleotides read TGTGCCAGCAGTGGCGGCAATCAGCCCCAGCATTTT.

The V call is TRBV5-5, the J call TRBJ1-1; D is ambiguous. Germline loops: CDR1 SGHKS, CDR2 YYEKEE (reference sequence). The V and J ends lost 4 bases and 4 bases respectively, with 11 bases between them. The CDR3 totals 13 residues. CDR3 sequence reads: CASSPTGSTEAFF. The CDR3 DNA reads TGTGCCAGCAGCCCGACCGGGAGCACTGAAGCTTTCTTT.

V is TRBV6-1 and J is TRBJ2-4, with a tentative D call TRBD2 (6 bases). V was cut by 3 bases and J by 0 bases, with 12 bases left in between. Germline V gene sequence: CDR1 MNHNS, CDR2 SASEGT. The CDR3 is 16 amino acids. This CDR3 is CASSDPGVVAKNIQYF. In DNA, the CDR3 is TGTGCCAGCAGTGATCCGGGGGTCGTAGCCAAAAACATTCAGTACTTC.

This chain joins TRBV28 and TRBJ2-7; D might be TRBD1 (7 bases). Looked up from germline, CDR1 is MDHEN and CDR2 is SYDVKM. With 7 bases removed from V and 5 bases from J, the gap between germline ends came to 18 bases. The CDR3 is 14 residues long. The DNA of the CDR3 is TGTGCCAGCATCTCCAGGGGGGCTTCCCACGAGCAGTACTTC. Its protein product is CASISRGASHEQYF.

V is TRBV7-8 and J is TRBJ1-5, with D unclear. V shed 6 bases and J shed 0 bases, with 15 bases lying between them. The V gene's germline CDR1 is SGHVS and CDR2 FQNEAQ. The CDR3 loop spans 16 amino acids. The CDR3 here is CASSAGGAYSNQPQHF. The CDR3 region has the DNA TGTGCCAGCAGTGCGGGCGGCGCATATAGCAATCAGCCCCAGCATTTT.

The V gene is TRBV6-6, the J gene TRBJ1-1, with D hard to call. The CDR3 spans 13 residues. Germline V gene lookup returns CDR1 MNHNY and CDR2 SVGAGI (reference sequence). V was clipped by 5 bases and J by 1 base, with 8 bases between them. CDR3: CASSAPGNTEAFF. CDR3 coding DNA: TGTGCCAGCAGTGCTCCAGGGAACACTGAAGCTTTCTTT.

The genes are TRBV19 and TRBJ1-5; D perhaps matches TRBD1 (6 bases). V was cut by 8 bases and J by 3 bases, with 17 bases left in between. Germline lookup yields CDR1 LNHDA and CDR2 SQIVND (reference sequence). The CDR3 totals 15 residues. CDR3 in amino acids: CASHEGGTINQPQHF. As DNA, the CDR3 is TGTGCCAGTCACGAGGGGGGGACAATCAATCAGCCCCAGCATTTT. Variable domain in full (rest from reference TRBV19 and TRBJ1-5): DGGITQSPKYLFRKEGQNVTLSCEQNLNHDAMYWYRQDPGQGLRLIYYSQIVNDFQKGDIAEGYSVSREKKESFPLTVTSAQKNPTAFYLCASHEGGTINQPQHFGDGTRLSIL.

V and J are TRBV5-1 and TRBJ2-5, with D perhaps TRBD1 (5 bases). CDR3 length equals 15 residues. V lost 0 bases and J lost 4, with 13 bases in between. CDR1 and CDR2 from the germline V gene are SGHRS and YFSETQ. CDR3 residues: CASSLAWGRSETQYF. CDR3 sequence (DNA): TGCGCCAGCAGCTTGGCCTGGGGCCGCTCAGAGACCCAGTACTTC.

The V call is TRBV10-1, the J call TRBJ2-5, with TRBD1 as a possible D gene (6 bases). Germline loops: CDR1 WNHNN, CDR2 SYGVQD (reference sequence). CDR3 length: 15 residues. Trimming took 3 bases from V and 4 from J, leaving 15 bases between them. CDR3 region: CASSEGRGSPETQYF. CDR3 nucleotides: TGCGCCAGCAGTGAAGGCAGGGGTTCCCCAGAGACCCAGTACTTC.

The chain has TRBV25-1 and TRBJ2-1, with 8 bases fitting TRBD1. V lost 8 bases to trimming and J lost 3 bases; unmatched junction nucleotides: 3. CDR3 length: 13 residues. From germline, CDR1 is MGHDK and CDR2 SYGVNS. The CDR3 nucleotides are TGTGCCAGCCGAGACAGGGGCTACAATGAGCAGTTCTTC. Protein sequence: CASRDRGYNEQFF.

V usage is TRBV29-1 and J usage is TRBJ1-3; D gene unclear. Germline-derived CDR1 and CDR2 are SQVTM and ANQGSEA. The V end was cut by 4 bases, the J end by 4 bases, with 8 bases between. The length of the CDR3 is 12 residues. In DNA, the CDR3 is TGCAGCGTTGGGGAGTACGGAAACACCATATATTTT. Protein: CSVGEYGNTIYF.

This chain links TRBV28 with TRBJ1-1; possibly TRBD1 for D (5 bases). The CDR3 extends over 14 amino acids. V dropped 2 bases and J dropped 3 bases, with 10 bases sitting between them. Germline V gene sequence: CDR1 MDHEN, CDR2 SYDVKM. CDR3 sequence reads: CASSLTRVDTEAFF. The CDR3, as DNA: TGTGCCAGCAGTTTAACCAGGGTTGACACTGAAGCTTTCTTT.

The chain uses TRBV18 and TRBJ1-6; no clear D. The germline gives CDR1 KGHSH, CDR2 LQKENI. Trimming stripped 2 bases from V and 5 bases from J, with 13 bases between. The CDR3 sequence is 16 residues long. CDR3 loop: CASSPGTATNNSPLHF. DNA for the CDR3: TGTGCCAGCTCACCAGGCACAGCAACCAATAATTCACCCCTCCACTTT.